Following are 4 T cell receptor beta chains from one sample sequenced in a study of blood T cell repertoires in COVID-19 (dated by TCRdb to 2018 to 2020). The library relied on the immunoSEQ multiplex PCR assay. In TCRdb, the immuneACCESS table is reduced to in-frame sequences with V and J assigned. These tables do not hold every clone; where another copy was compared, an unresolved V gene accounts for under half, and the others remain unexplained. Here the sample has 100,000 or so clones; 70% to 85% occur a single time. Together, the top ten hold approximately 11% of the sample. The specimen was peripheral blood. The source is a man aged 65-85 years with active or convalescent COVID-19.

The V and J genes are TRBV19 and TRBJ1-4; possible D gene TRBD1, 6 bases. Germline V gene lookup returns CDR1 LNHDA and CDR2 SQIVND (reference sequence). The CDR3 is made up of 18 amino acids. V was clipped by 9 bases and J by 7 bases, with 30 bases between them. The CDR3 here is CARGTRDKGFVAGEKLFF. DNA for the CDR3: TGTGCCAGAGGTACCCGGGACAAGGGGTTTGTAGCGGGTGAAAAACTGTTTTTT. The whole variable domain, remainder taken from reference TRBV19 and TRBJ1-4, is DGGITQSPKYLFRKEGQNVTLSCEQNLNHDAMYWYRQDPGQGLRLIYYSQIVNDFQKGDIAEGYSVSREKKESFPLTVTSAQKNPTAFYLCARGTRDKGFVAGEKLFFGSGTQLSVL.

The CDR3 region has the DNA TGTGCCAGCAGCCCTTCCCCGGGGGGTTGGCGGGAGACCCAGTACTTC. Encoded protein: CASSPSPGGWRETQYF. The J gene is TRBJ2-5, the V gene TRBV7-6; 7 bases map to TRBD2. Trimming took 5 bases from V and 5 from J; bases not matched to a gene: 14. The CDR3 is 16 residues long. Per the germline V gene, CDR1 is SGHVS and CDR2 is FNYEAQ.

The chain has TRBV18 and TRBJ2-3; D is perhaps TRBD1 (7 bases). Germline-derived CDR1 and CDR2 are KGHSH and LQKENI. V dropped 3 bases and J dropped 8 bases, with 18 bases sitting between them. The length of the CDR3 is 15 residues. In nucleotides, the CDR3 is TGTGCCAGCTCACCTGAGGTTTCCCAGGGGGGTACGCAGTATTTT. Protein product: CASSPEVSQGGTQYF. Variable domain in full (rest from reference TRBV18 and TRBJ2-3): NAGVMQNPRHLVRRRGQEARLRCSPMKGHSHVYWYRQLPEEGLKFMVYLQKENIIDESGMPKERFSAEFPKEGPSILRIQQVVRGDSAAYFCASSPEVSQGGTQYFGPGTRLTVL.

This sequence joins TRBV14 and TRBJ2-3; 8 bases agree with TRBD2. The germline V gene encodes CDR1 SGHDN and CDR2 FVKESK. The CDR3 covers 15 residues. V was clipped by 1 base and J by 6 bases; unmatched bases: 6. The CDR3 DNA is TGTGCCAGCAGCCAAGGTCTCGAGCGGGGGGATACGCAGTATTTT. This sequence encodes CASSQGLERGDTQYF.